The 26 T cell receptor beta chains given below trace back to one sample, sequenced in a study of T cell clones after liver transplantation. Profiled with immunoSEQ multiplex PCR; TCRdb holds only in-frame clones, not every one. The sample records approximately 19,000 clones, 80% being singletons. Sequenced material: CD8+ T cells from blood, taken 48 to 50 months after liver transplant. The receptors stem from a human patient who received a liver transplant. Some T cells may possibly be graft donor cells.

Many counts were recorded for this clone. The V and J genes are TRBV19 and TRBJ2-7; D is ambiguous. The CDR3 sequence is 13 residues long. V lost 1 base and J lost 7, with 11 bases in between. Germline CDR1 LNHDA, CDR2 SQIVND (reference sequence). The CDR3 region has the DNA TGTGCCAGTAGTATAGTCCCGGGTGGTGAGCAGTACTTC. Translating gives CASSIVPGGEQYF.

The J gene is TRBJ2-7, the V gene TRBV9, with TRBD2 matching over 7 bases. The V gene end was trimmed by 0 bases and the J gene end by 4 bases; junction bases not matched to a gene: 7. The CDR3 spans 15 residues. Germline V gene lookup returns CDR1 SGDLS and CDR2 YYNGEE. The CDR3 here is CASSVELGREYEQYF. In nucleotides, the CDR3 is TGTGCCAGCAGCGTAGAGTTGGGGAGGGAGTACGAGCAGTACTTC.

The CDR3 coding sequence is TGTGCCAGCAGTTACTCTGGGGGCGACAATGAGCAGTTCTTC. Protein sequence: CASSYSGGDNEQFF. The V call is TRBV6-5, the J call TRBJ2-1, with D perhaps matching TRBD1 (6 bases). The CDR3 covers 14 residues. CDR1 MNHEY and CDR2 SVGAGI come from the germline V gene. V lost 0 bases to trimming and J lost 5 bases, with 8 bases between them.

The chain joins TRBV5-4 to TRBJ2-5; perhaps D is TRBD1 or TRBD2 (5 bases each). The CDR3 is 15 residues long. Between the trimmed V and J ends, which lost 4 bases and 5 bases, there was a span of 18 bases. Germline CDR1 reads SGHNT; CDR2 reads YYREEE (reference sequence). CDR3 loop: CASSRRGVREETQYF. In DNA form, the CDR3 reads TGTGCCAGCAGCCGACGAGGGGTCAGGGAGGAGACCCAGTACTTC. Combining the CDR3 with reference TRBV5-4 and TRBJ2-5 gives the whole variable domain ETGVTQSPTHLIKTRGQQVTLRCSSQSGHNTVSWYQQALGQGPQFIFQYYREEENGRGNFPPRFSGLQFPNYSSELNVNALELDDSALYLCASSRRGVREETQYFGPGTRLLVL.

The V call is TRBV7-6, the J call TRBJ2-3; a possible D gene is TRBD1 (5 bases). This CDR3 is 14 amino acids long. V lost 1 base and J lost 1, with 6 bases in between. Germline assignment: CDR1 SGHVS and CDR2 FNYEAQ. The CDR3 loop is CASSLGRGTDTQYF. The CDR3 DNA is TGTGCCAGCAGCTTAGGCAGGGGCACAGATACGCAGTATTTT.

The V call is TRBV27, the J call TRBJ1-5; a possible D gene is TRBD1 (5 bases). CDR1 MNHEY and CDR2 SMNVEV come from the germline V gene (reference sequence). With 6 bases removed from V and 10 bases from J, the gap between germline ends came to 16 bases. The CDR3 runs to 13 residues. CDR3 sequence reads: CASSPAGRGPQHF. The CDR3 DNA reads TGTGCCAGCAGCCCCGCTGGGAGGGGCCCCCAGCATTTT.

In regard to this clone: The junction departs from the called germline gene at one end, perhaps through a read error. The chain is built from TRBV27 and TRBJ2-1; D gene ambiguous. CDR3 length: 13 residues. Per the germline V gene, CDR1 is MNHEY and CDR2 is SMNVEV (reference sequence). CDR3 DNA sequence: TGTGCCAGCAGTTTATTCTCCCACAATGAGCAGTTCTTC. This sequence encodes CASSLFSHNEQFF.

This clone was observed a single time. The V gene is TRBV5-6, the J gene TRBJ2-3, with D possibly matching TRBD1 (5 bases). Germline V lookup: CDR1 SGHDT, CDR2 YYEEEE. V was pared by 2 bases and J by 1 base, with 14 bases between. The CDR3 has 16 residues. CDR3 DNA sequence: TGTGCCAGCAGCTTCCCCCCCTCAGGGCGCACAGATACGCAGTATTTT. Its protein is CASSFPPSGRTDTQYF.

J is TRBJ2-5 and V is TRBV27; 10 bases are a match to TRBD1. The end of the DNA fits TRBJ2-7 better, so the J call may be wrong. This CDR3 contains 16 residues. Germline CDR1 MNHEY, CDR2 SMNVEV (reference sequence). CDR3 loop: CASREPGQGFPYEQYF. The CDR3, as DNA: TGTGCCAGCAGGGAACCGGGACAGGGGTTCCCCTACGAGCAGTACTTC.

This chain links TRBV11-2 with TRBJ1-1, with D possibly being TRBD1 (6 bases). CDR3 size: 15 residues. Germline V gene lookup returns CDR1 SGHAT and CDR2 FQNNGV. The V end lost 2 bases, the J end lost 6 bases, and 16 bases lay between the germline ends. The CDR3: CASSLFGGGFSEAFF. The DNA for the CDR3 is TGTGCCAGCAGCTTATTCGGGGGCGGTTTTTCTGAAGCTTTCTTT.

The V and J genes are TRBV6-5 and TRBJ2-7, with D uncertain. The V end was cut by 0 bases, the J end by 3 bases, with 9 bases between. Germline V lookup: CDR1 MNHEY, CDR2 SVGAGI. This CDR3 is built from 14 residues. The CDR3 region has the DNA TGTGCCAGCAGTTACTCCGATACGGGCTACGAGCAGTACTTC. It is translated as CASSYSDTGYEQYF.

The CDR3 DNA reads TGTGCCAGCAGTGGACAGGGCGAAGAAAAACTGTTTTTT. It yields the protein CASSGQGEEKLFF. V usage is TRBV27 and J usage is TRBJ1-4; 8 bases are shared with TRBD1. V lost 5 bases and J lost 8; bases outside the gene matches: 4. Germline CDR1 MNHEY, CDR2 SMNVEV (reference sequence). The CDR3 has 13 amino acids.

CDR3 in DNA: TGTGCCAGCAGCGTAGAAGACGGCGGGGCTAATGAAAAACTGTTTTTT. It codes for CASSVEDGGANEKLFF. V is TRBV9 and J is TRBJ1-4; unclear D gene. Trimming stripped 0 bases from V and 3 bases from J, with 12 bases between. CDR1 SGDLS and CDR2 YYNGEE come from the germline V gene. The CDR3 runs to 16 residues.

V and J are TRBV10-3 and TRBJ1-5; no clear D gene. The CDR3 has 17 residues. Germline CDR1 reads ENHRY; CDR2 reads SYGVKD. V was clipped by 0 bases and J by 7 bases, with 19 bases between them. The CDR3 reads CAISESKVGRSWQPQHF. The CDR3 nucleotides are TGTGCCATCAGTGAGTCTAAGGTAGGCCGTTCGTGGCAGCCCCAGCATTTT.

This rearrangement joins TRBV5-4 to TRBJ2-5; 10 nucleotides align to TRBD1. Germline V gives CDR1 SGHNT, CDR2 YYREEE (reference sequence). Trimming at V came to 1 base and at J to 5 bases, leaving 5 bases not matched to a gene. The CDR3 runs 15 residues. The CDR3 DNA reads as TGTGCCAGCAGCTTGAGGGGGACAGGGGTCGAGACCCAGTACTTC. Encoded protein: CASSLRGTGVETQYF. Supplemented by reference TRBV5-4 and TRBJ2-5, the full variable domain reads ETGVTQSPTHLIKTRGQQVTLRCSSQSGHNTVSWYQQALGQGPQFIFQYYREEENGRGNFPPRFSGLQFPNYSSELNVNALELDDSALYLCASSLRGTGVETQYFGPGTRLLVL.

This chain uses TRBV6-5 with TRBJ2-7; 9 positions agree with TRBD1. J was trimmed by 5 bases and V by 6 bases; bases with no gene match: 5. CDR3 length: 13 residues. CDR1 and CDR2 (germline): MNHEY, SVGAGI. CDR3 nucleotides: TGTGCCAGCAGATGGACAGGGGCCCACGAGCAGTACTTC. Its protein product is CASRWTGAHEQYF.

This clone was counted once. V gene TRBV6-1 combines with J gene TRBJ1-1; the D gene is possibly TRBD1 (5 bases). Between the trimmed V and J ends, which lost 8 bases and 8 bases, there was a span of 12 bases. Germline CDR1 and CDR2: MNHNS and SASEGT. The CDR3 has 11 amino acids. CDR3 region: CASSKGLEAFF. CDR3 DNA: TGTGCCAGCTCGAAGGGGTTAGAAGCTTTCTTT.

The V and J genes are TRBV5-6 and TRBJ2-7; possible D gene TRBD1, 6 bases. V lost 4 bases and J 3 bases, leaving 11 bases between the germline ends. The germline V gene has CDR1 SGHDT and CDR2 YYEEEE. This CDR3 has 13 amino acids. This CDR3 is CASSPGQFYEQYF. The CDR3 DNA sequence: TGTGCCAGCAGCCCTGGACAGTTCTACGAGCAGTACTTC.

The chain uses TRBV5-1 and TRBJ1-1; D is unclear. The CDR3 is made up of 16 amino acids. Trimming took off 0 bases at V and 1 base at J, with 13 bases between the two ends. Germline V CDR1 and CDR2: SGHRS, YFSETQ. This CDR3 is CASSLGQKGPNTEAFF. The CDR3 DNA sequence: TGCGCCAGCAGCTTGGGGCAGAAGGGCCCGAACACTGAAGCTTTCTTT.

The rearrangement uses TRBV7-2 and TRBJ2-1; D may be TRBD1 (8 bases). Germline V gene sequence: CDR1 SGHTA, CDR2 FQGNSA. V lost 5 bases and J lost 4, with 12 bases in between. The CDR3 is 14 amino acids. The CDR3 nucleotides read TGTGCCAGCAGCCTACAGGGGGGGTACAATGAGCAGTTCTTC. This sequence encodes CASSLQGGYNEQFF.

V and J are TRBV7-3 and TRBJ2-2, with D uncertain. The ends were cut back, 5 bases at V and 0 bases at J, with 7 bases in the middle. This CDR3 spans 14 amino acids. CDR1 is SGHTA, CDR2 FQGTGA, per germline. CDR3 DNA sequence: TGTGCCAGCAGCCCAAACACGAACACCGGGGAGCTGTTTTTT. Its protein product is CASSPNTNTGELFF.

The V call is TRBV2, the J call TRBJ2-7, with a weak D call TRBD1 (6 bases). The CDR3 contains 15 residues. Between the trimmed V and J ends, which lost 0 bases and 1 base, there was a span of 10 bases. The germline V gene encodes CDR1 SNHLY and CDR2 FYNNEI. CDR3 DNA sequence: TGTGCCAGCAGTGAAGCGGCTGACAGGTCCTACGAGCAGTACTTC. This codes for CASSEAADRSYEQYF.

The rearrangement joins TRBV30 to TRBJ2-7; D is tentatively TRBD1 or TRBD2 (5 bases each). The CDR3 is made up of 13 amino acids. Trimming removed 0 bases from V and 2 bases from J, with 8 bases in between. The germline V gene encodes CDR1 GTSNPN and CDR2 SVGIG (reference sequence). The CDR3 bases are TGTGCCTGGAGTGTATGGGACGCCTACGAGCAGTACTTC. Protein sequence: CAWSVWDAYEQYF.

The CDR3 nucleotides read TGTGCCAGCAGCTCAACAGGGGGCGTCACAGATACGCAGTATTTT. It yields the protein CASSSTGGVTDTQYF. V is TRBV7-3 and J is TRBJ2-3, with TRBD1 identical over 9 bases. The length of the CDR3 is 15 residues. Losses at the gene ends were 4 bases for V and 2 bases for J; bases not matched to a gene: 4. CDR1 and CDR2 from the germline V gene are SGHTA and FQGTGA.

The chain employs TRBV9 and TRBJ2-5, with D perhaps given as TRBD1 or TRBD2 (5 bases each). Trimming cost V 7 bases and J 2 bases, with 15 bases left between them. Germline CDR1 reads SGDLS; CDR2 reads YYNGEE. This CDR3 region has 14 residues. The CDR3 coding sequence is TGTGCCAGCGGCACGGGGCAGTCTCAAGAGACCCAGTACTTC. This translates into CASGTGQSQETQYF.

Judged by abundance, this clone is medium-sized. The rearrangement links TRBV28 to TRBJ1-2; 7 nucleotides align to TRBD1. Germline CDR1 MDHEN, CDR2 SYDVKM. There are 14 residues in the CDR3. V lost 6 bases to trimming and J lost 0 bases; unmatched junction nucleotides: 4. The CDR3 here is CASSWTGANYGYTF. The DNA of the CDR3 is TGTGCCAGCAGCTGGACAGGAGCTAACTATGGCTACACCTTC.